Listed here are 30 T cell receptor beta chains from one sample, sequenced in a study of cytomegalovirus exposure and HLA in healthy donors. This PCR relied on a set of 60 Vbeta primers and 13 Jbeta primers. The table came from immunoSEQ multiplex PCR; TCRdb's copy has only in-frame clones and leaves some out. Of some 160,000 clones in the sample, around 75% were seen once. Sample: PBMCs. These receptors originate from a woman aged 35 to 49 in good health and CMV-seronegative.

The CDR3 reads CSVEVGGKVQYF. CDR3 nucleotide sequence: TGCAGCGTTGAAGTGGGGGGAAAGGTGCAGTACTTC. The chain combines TRBV29-1 with TRBJ2-7; tentative D call: TRBD2 (6 bases). This CDR3 region has 12 residues. Germline loops: CDR1 SQVTM, CDR2 ANQGSEA. V lost 1 base to trimming and J lost 9 bases, with 13 bases between them.

The chain carries TRBV27 and TRBJ1-2; 11 bases agree with TRBD1. The junction had 21 bases not matched to a gene; V was cut back by 8 bases and J by 7 bases. The CDR3 is made up of 18 amino acids. CDR1 and CDR2 from the germline V gene are MNHEY and SMNVEV (reference sequence). CDR3 residues: CASRLEMDRGPSGGGYTF. Written as DNA, the CDR3 is TGTGCCAGCCGTCTGGAAATGGACAGGGGGCCTAGCGGTGGTGGCTACACCTTC.

The rearrangement joins TRBV5-1 to TRBJ2-7, with 7 bases aligning to TRBD1. The CDR3 has 14 residues. Germline assignment: CDR1 SGHRS and CDR2 YFSETQ. Unmatched junction bases numbered 2, after V lost 0 bases and J lost 2 bases. The CDR3 DNA reads as TGCGCCAGCAGCTTGGGTAGGGGGCCCTACGAGCAGTACTTC. Protein sequence: CASSLGRGPYEQYF.

J is TRBJ2-5 and V is TRBV10-1; D possibly corresponds to TRBD1 (6 bases). Trimming shortened V by 4 bases and J by 5 bases, and 11 bases separated the two germline ends. This CDR3 contains 13 residues. Germline lookup yields CDR1 WNHNN and CDR2 SYGVQD (reference sequence). The CDR3 bases are TGCGCCAGCAGTGTGGGGCAGGGGGAGACCCAGTACTTC. It is translated as CASSVGQGETQYF.

V usage is TRBV2 and J usage is TRBJ2-7; TRBD1 matches 9 bases. The CDR3 covers 15 residues. Per the germline V gene, CDR1 is SNHLY and CDR2 is FYNNEI. The V gene end was trimmed by 7 bases and the J gene end by 4 bases; junction bases not matched to a gene: 11. This CDR3 reads CASKNIGTGMYEQYF. In nucleotides, the CDR3 is TGTGCCAGCAAGAATATCGGGACAGGGATGTACGAGCAGTACTTC.

V is TRBV11-2 and J is TRBJ1-1; D uncertain. There are 14 residues in the CDR3. Germline CDR1 SGHAT, CDR2 FQNNGV. The germline V and J ends were trimmed by 5 bases and 0 bases, with 10 bases remaining between them. As DNA, the CDR3 is TGTGCCAGCAGCACGACACCGATGAACACTGAAGCTTTCTTT. This gives the protein CASSTTPMNTEAFF.

V and J are TRBV5-6 and TRBJ1-1; 9 bases line up with TRBD1. This CDR3 has 13 residues. V was pared by 2 bases and J by 13 bases, with 9 bases of the junction left unmatched. The germline V gene has CDR1 SGHDT and CDR2 YYEEEE. CDR3 sequence (DNA): TGTGCCAGCAGCTTTCCCCGGGACAGGGTGTATTTCTTT. It translates to CASSFPRDRVYFF.

This chain uses TRBV6-5 with TRBJ1-5; D is ambiguous. The V end was cut by 0 bases, the J end by 6 bases, with 12 bases between. CDR1 MNHEY and CDR2 SVGAGI come from the germline V gene. The CDR3 extends over 15 amino acids. The CDR3 sequence is CASSYSRLPGQPQHF. In DNA, the CDR3 is TGTGCCAGCAGTTACTCTCGACTCCCCGGTCAGCCCCAGCATTTT.

V and J are TRBV2 and TRBJ2-7, with 13 bases matching TRBD2. CDR1 is SNHLY, CDR2 FYNNEI, per germline. Germline trimming cut 3 bases from V and 3 bases from J; bases unmatched to any gene: 5. This CDR3 contains 16 residues. The CDR3 sequence is CASSETSGGTSYEQYF. The CDR3 nucleotides read TGTGCCAGCAGTGAGACTAGCGGGGGGACAAGCTACGAGCAGTACTTC.

J is TRBJ2-2 and V is TRBV2, with TRBD2 identical over 7 bases. Germline trimming cut 7 bases from V and 0 bases from J; bases unmatched to any gene: 2. CDR3 length: 14 amino acids. The germline V gene has CDR1 SNHLY and CDR2 FYNNEI. The CDR3 sequence is CASTGTTNTGELFF. CDR3 DNA: TGTGCCAGCACTGGGACTACGAACACCGGGGAGCTGTTTTTT.

The chain links TRBV5-1 to TRBJ2-7; D remains ambiguous. This CDR3 is 14 amino acids long. Germline V gene lookup returns CDR1 SGHRS and CDR2 YFSETQ. The V end was cut by 0 bases, the J end by 2 bases, with 9 bases between. CDR3 nucleotides: TGCGCCAGCAGCTTGGCTGCGATCCCCTACGAGCAGTACTTC. It encodes CASSLAAIPYEQYF.

The chain uses TRBV10-3 and TRBJ2-7, with TRBD2 identical over 7 bases. The CDR3 runs 12 residues. With V trimmed by 4 bases and J by 5 bases, 2 bases remained unmatched. Germline V CDR1 and CDR2: ENHRY, SYGVKD. CDR3 sequence reads: CAISGGGNEQYF. The CDR3 nucleotides read TGTGCCATCAGTGGGGGGGGGAACGAGCAGTACTTC.

This clone was observed a few times. The chain couples TRBV19 to TRBJ2-1; 7 nucleotides match TRBD2. Unmatched junction bases numbered 13, after V lost 8 bases and J lost 9 bases. CDR3 length: 14 residues. Per the germline V gene, CDR1 is LNHDA and CDR2 is SQIVND (reference sequence). CDR3 sequence: CASGSGPYPGEQFF. DNA for the CDR3: TGTGCCAGTGGTAGCGGGCCTTACCCCGGTGAGCAGTTCTTC.

The chain is built from TRBV29-1 and TRBJ2-2; 7 bases fit TRBD2. V shed 7 bases and J 6 bases; nucleotides not matched to a gene: 5. This CDR3 has 12 amino acids. The germline gives CDR1 SQVTM, CDR2 ANQGSEA. The CDR3, as DNA: TGCAGCGCTGGACTAGGGGCCGGGGAGCTGTTTTTT. Protein sequence: CSAGLGAGELFF.

V is TRBV30 and J is TRBJ1-3; D is possibly TRBD1 (5 bases). Between the trimmed V and J ends, which lost 0 bases and 2 bases, there was a span of 14 bases. CDR3 length: 16 residues. Germline-derived CDR1 and CDR2 are GTSNPN and SVGIG (reference sequence). CDR3 nucleotide sequence: TGTGCCTGGAGTGTAGGGAGGGGTTTTGCTGGAAACACCATATATTTT. This translates into CAWSVGRGFAGNTIYF.

This clone was recorded only once. The CDR3 DNA is TGTGCCAGCAGTGGACCCCGGGGATACGCGAACACCGGGGAGCTGTTTTTT. Its translation: CASSGPRGYANTGELFF. The chain employs TRBV6-1 and TRBJ2-2, with a possible D match to TRBD2 (5 bases). This CDR3 spans 17 amino acids. Germline lookup yields CDR1 MNHNS and CDR2 SASEGT. V gave up 4 bases and J gave up 0 bases, with 15 bases separating them.

CDR3 in DNA: TGTGCCAGCAGCGCCCACAGGGAAAAACTGTTTTTT. The encoded protein is CASSAHREKLFF. The V and J genes are TRBV11-2 and TRBJ1-4, with D tentatively TRBD1 (5 bases). V dropped 5 bases and J dropped 8 bases, with 9 bases sitting between them. This CDR3 is built from 12 residues. Germline assignment: CDR1 SGHAT and CDR2 FQNNGV.

The genes are TRBV10-1 and TRBJ2-6; 7 bases fit TRBD1. The CDR3 is 16 residues long. The germline V gene encodes CDR1 WNHNN and CDR2 SYGVQD (reference sequence). V dropped 5 bases and J dropped 4; count of bases not matched to a gene: 8. The CDR3 nucleotides read TGCGCCAGCAGTTCAACACAGGGGCCCGGGGCCAACGTCCTGACTTTC. It encodes CASSSTQGPGANVLTF.

The rearrangement links TRBV5-1 to TRBJ1-2, with 9 bases identical to TRBD1. J gave up 1 base and V 0 bases, and 4 bases lay outside the gene matches. The length of the CDR3 is 16 residues. CDR1 SGHRS and CDR2 YFSETQ come from the germline V gene. CDR3 DNA sequence: TGCGCCAGCAGCTTGGCCCCGGGACAGGGTAACTATGGCTACACCTTC. Its protein is CASSLAPGQGNYGYTF.

J is TRBJ1-1 and V is TRBV27; D may be TRBD1 (6 bases). Trimming took 2 bases from V and 1 from J, leaving 8 bases between them. The length of the CDR3 is 14 residues. CDR1 MNHEY and CDR2 SMNVEV come from the germline V gene (reference sequence). The CDR3 DNA is TGTGCCAGCAGTTTAACAGGGACGAACACTGAAGCTTTCTTT. This gives the protein CASSLTGTNTEAFF.

The V and J genes are TRBV13 and TRBJ1-2; 10 nucleotides align to TRBD1. The CDR3 has 17 amino acids. CDR1 is PRHDT and CDR2 is FYEKMQ in the germline V gene (reference sequence). V lost 5 bases, J lost 4 bases, and 13 bases stayed unmatched. The CDR3 loop reads CASSPRLGQGLSYGYTF. The CDR3 DNA sequence: TGTGCCAGCAGCCCGCGCCTGGGACAGGGGTTAAGCTATGGCTACACCTTC.

The rearrangement links TRBV27 to TRBJ2-1; D is undetermined. V lost 8 bases and J lost 5, with 13 bases in between. The CDR3 totals 13 residues. Looked up from germline, CDR1 is MNHEY and CDR2 is SMNVEV (reference sequence). CDR3 region: CASLGFLNNEQFF. The DNA for the CDR3 is TGTGCCAGCCTAGGATTTTTAAACAATGAGCAGTTCTTC.

The V gene is TRBV27, the J gene TRBJ2-7; 7 bases are shared with TRBD1. The CDR3 is 15 amino acids. The V and J ends lost 5 bases and 3 bases, in that order; junction bases with no gene match: 10. Germline assignment: CDR1 MNHEY and CDR2 SMNVEV (reference sequence). CDR3 region: CASSGGDSIFYEQYF. CDR3 coding DNA: TGTGCCAGCAGTGGTGGGGACAGCATTTTCTACGAGCAGTACTTC.

This clone showed up just once. This chain links TRBV11-2 with TRBJ2-5; TRBD1 is a possible D gene (5 bases). From germline, CDR1 is SGHAT and CDR2 FQNNGV. The CDR3 has 14 residues. V lost 3 bases, J lost 2 bases, and 10 bases lay in between. CDR3 DNA sequence: TGTGCCAGCAGCTTCCGGACACTGCAAGAGACCCAGTACTTC. Amino acids: CASSFRTLQETQYF.

The chain carries TRBV6-5 and TRBJ1-4, with unresolved D. Germline V CDR1 and CDR2: MNHEY, SVGAGI. The V gene lost 3 bases and the J gene lost 0 bases, with 5 bases spanning the gap. This CDR3 has 14 amino acids. CDR3 region: CASSYEATNEKLFF. The DNA for the CDR3 is TGTGCCAGCAGTTATGAGGCAACTAATGAAAAACTGTTTTTT.

The J gene is TRBJ2-3, the V gene TRBV28, with 11 bases identical to TRBD2. CDR1 is MDHEN, CDR2 SYDVKM, per germline. The CDR3 has 18 amino acids. V lost 4 bases to trimming and J lost 2 bases; unmatched junction nucleotides: 11. This chain's CDR3 is CASSSPRTSGGSTDTQYF. The CDR3 DNA sequence: TGTGCCAGCAGTTCCCCCCGTACTAGCGGGGGTTCCACAGATACGCAGTATTTT.

The chain uses TRBV13 and TRBJ1-1; unclear D gene. This CDR3 has 14 amino acids. Germline CDR1 reads PRHDT; CDR2 reads FYEKMQ (reference sequence). V shed 0 bases and J shed 4 bases, with 9 bases lying between them. The CDR3 DNA sequence: TGTGCCAGCAGCTTAGGGAGGGTAGGCACTGAAGCTTTCTTT. Protein: CASSLGRVGTEAFF.

The sample holds a few counts of this clone. J is TRBJ1-4 and V is TRBV7-9; 7 nucleotides agree with TRBD1. Germline CDR1 SEHNR, CDR2 FQNEAQ (reference sequence). The junction had 2 bases not matched to a gene; V was cut back by 1 base and J by 6 bases. The CDR3 covers 14 residues. Written as DNA, the CDR3 is TGTGCCAGCAGCTTAGACAGGGGCGATGAAAAACTGTTTTTT. It specifies CASSLDRGDEKLFF.

The rearrangement joins TRBV20-1 to TRBJ1-1; no definite D call. The V gene's germline CDR1 is DFQATT and CDR2 SNEGSKA (reference sequence). This CDR3 is 11 amino acids long. Between the trimmed V and J ends, which lost 5 bases and 0 bases, there was a span of 4 bases. This CDR3 reads CSAFLNTEAFF. The CDR3 DNA follows: TGCAGTGCTTTCTTGAACACTGAAGCTTTCTTT.

J is TRBJ1-1 and V is TRBV2, with 9 bases matching TRBD1. CDR3 length equals 15 residues. The V gene's germline CDR1 is SNHLY and CDR2 FYNNEI. Trimming removed 7 bases from V and 1 base from J; junction bases left unmatched: 7. This CDR3 is CASKDRGFENTEAFF. The CDR3 DNA reads TGTGCCAGCAAGGACAGGGGTTTCGAGAACACTGAAGCTTTCTTT.